This T cell receptor (beta chain) appears in the sequencing data of a study of blood T cell repertoires in COVID-19. Clones were sequenced by immunoSEQ multiplex PCR, and TCRdb holds only the in-frame ones, with some missing. This repertoire shows over 200,000 clones, 70% to 90% found once; its top ten account for approximately 3%. This CDR3 is built from 14 residues. Trimming shortened V by 6 bases and J by 4 bases, and 14 bases separated the two germline ends. CDR1 and CDR2 from the germline V gene are SGHDT and YYEEEE. Sequencing used PBMCs or T cells enriched from blood (not recorded which). V usage is TRBV5-6 and J usage is TRBJ1-5; D possibly corresponds to TRBD1 (5 bases). The sequence derives from a woman between 45 and 60 years old in a cohort exposed to, infected with or recovered from COVID-19 (not recorded which). CDR3 bases: TGTGCCAGCACCTATGGGGCGGGAAATCAGCCCCAGCATTTT. The encoded protein is CASTYGAGNQPQHF.